One sample yielded the 4 T cell receptor beta chains listed below, sequenced in a study of spatial heterogeneity in lung cancer. Overall study results and limits: Tumors with more nonsynonymous mutations had more expanded intratumoral alpha and beta TCRs.

These receptors lack a known antigen. One entry per CDR3 protein results from TCRdb running MiXCR on the 5' RACE reads. The data show some 96,000 distinct CDR3 sequences, with about 4.6% seen just once and 20% to 25% held by the top ten. The sample's time point: sample taken at primary tumor resection. Material: lung tumor tissue, obtained at surgery. The receptor source for this set is a male donor with early-stage non-small cell lung cancer.

This clonotype was seen ten or more times. For the CDR3, the DNA is TGTGCTAGTGGTTTGAGTGACACCGGGGAGCTGTTTTTT. Translated, it gives CASGLSDTGELFF. The chain combines TRBV12-5 with TRBJ2-2; D not certain. CDR3 length: 13 residues. Germline CDR1 and CDR2: LGHNT and FRNRAP. V lost 2 bases to trimming and J lost 3 bases, with 4 bases between them.

This clonotype occurred a few times. The chain recombines TRBV10-3 with TRBJ2-3, with D hard to call. CDR3 length: 14 residues. CDR1 is ENHRY, CDR2 SYGVKD, per germline. V was cut by 6 bases and J by 3 bases, with 13 bases left in between. The CDR3 here is CAIRIGPRTDTQYF. CDR3 nucleotide sequence: TGTGCCATCAGGATAGGGCCTCGGACAGATACGCAGTATTTT.

The chain employs TRBV10-3 and TRBJ1-2; D remains ambiguous. Trimming took off 3 bases at V and 2 bases at J, with 7 bases between the two ends. This CDR3 has 13 residues. Germline CDR1 ENHRY, CDR2 SYGVKD. Here the CDR3 DNA reads TGTGCCATCAGTGATCAACAGAACTATGGCTACACCTTC. This translates into CAISDQQNYGYTF.

In this sample, this clonotype turned up many times. The chain joins TRBV20-1 to TRBJ2-2, with D perhaps matching TRBD1 or TRBD2 (5 bases each). The CDR3 has 12 amino acids. Germline V gives CDR1 DFQATT, CDR2 SNEGSKA (reference sequence). V lost 4 bases, J lost 6 bases, and 9 bases lay in between. The CDR3 nucleotides are TGCAGTGCTATCCTGGGGGCCGGGGAGCTGTTTTTT. Its protein is CSAILGAGELFF.